This TCR beta chain was sequenced in a study of blood T cell repertoires in COVID-19. Measured with immunoSEQ multiplex PCR; TCRdb has only the in-frame clones, and not every one. The table includes about 97,000 clones, over 70% detected once. The CDR3 sequence is 16 residues long. Germline V gene lookup returns CDR1 LNHDA and CDR2 SQIVND (reference sequence). Trimming at V came to 4 bases and at J to 2 bases, leaving 5 bases not matched to a gene. This clone was seen more than once but under ten times. The chain employs TRBV19 and TRBJ2-3; 11 bases fit TRBD2. Input material: peripheral blood. This sequence originates from a man in his sixties with acute or convalescent COVID-19. The CDR3 loop is CASSSGTSGHTDTQYF. The CDR3 DNA reads TGTGCCAGTAGTAGCGGGACTAGCGGCCACACAGATACGCAGTATTTT.